This T cell receptor (beta chain) is drawn from a study of T-cell reconstitution after alpha-beta-depleted transplantation in children. Broader study findings: Expanded clones from the graft, numbering several hundred, reportedly supplied alpha-beta T cells about two months after transplant. Fresh T-cell production supplied most of the T-cell counts and diversity seen one year after transplant. After transplant, high TCRbeta diversity at day 60 in some patients arose from surviving recipient T cells and thymic progenitors.

Comments on this clonotype: The target antigen is unknown. Since a much larger clone is just one base distant, this may be a read error.

For TCRbeta, the library was prepared with unique molecular identifiers. Via MiXCR, TCRdb re-called the PCR reads, giving one row per CDR3 protein. The table shows over 400,000 distinct CDR3 sequences, with 43% occurring only once. Sequencing used PBMCs, obtained before TCRalphabeta/CD19-depleted stem cell transplant. The TCR sequence derives from a girl aged 2 to 9 with aplastic anemia, due to receive a stem cell transplant.

CDR3 sequence (DNA): TGTGCCAGCCCGGCTATTGCGCGGGAAGCGTACAATGAGCAGTTCTTC. Translated: CASPAIAREAYNEQFF. The V call is TRBV2, the J call TRBJ2-1, with D possibly TRBD2 on 6 matching bases. The germline V and J ends were trimmed by 8 bases and 4 bases, with 21 bases remaining between them. Germline lookup yields CDR1 SNHLY and CDR2 FYNNEI. The CDR3 is 16 amino acids.